This section outlines one T cell receptor (beta chain) sequence together with its context. Its antigen is not identified. The data were taken from a study of T cell repertoires in cytomegalovirus infection. In the study overall: TCR beta signatures that were public indicated CMV infection and matching HLA type.

General observations from the study: HLA-C-restricted CMV-specific TCR beta clonotypes prevailed in the ex vivo response. Accumulated public TCR beta family frequency recognized individuals carrying CMV together with the relevant HLA.

A single record per CDR3 protein comes from TCRdb applying MiXCR to the reads. The profile covers roughly 500,000 distinct CDR3 sequences, with roughly a third appearing a single time and roughly 15% taken by the ten largest. V lost 3 bases, J lost 1 base, and 19 bases lay in between. From germline, CDR1 is MGHRA and CDR2 YSYEKL. The CDR3 runs 17 residues. This clonotype originated in a human donor in good health (CMV status not recorded). Some clones in this sample may be carry-over from other donors' samples. Sequenced material: cultured PBMCs, taken from culture after CMV antigen stimulation. The rearrangement uses TRBV4-1 and TRBJ2-7; TRBD2 is a possible D gene (7 bases). The CDR3 reads CASSHPVKGGFSYEQYF. CDR3 in DNA: TGCGCCAGCAGCCACCCGGTTAAGGGGGGGTTTTCCTACGAGCAGTACTTC.